A selection of T cell receptor beta chains follows, all from one sample in a study of control samples from healthy donors and cancer patients. Profiled with immunoSEQ multiplex PCR; TCRdb holds only in-frame clones, not every one. Counted here are some 220,000 clones, just under 95% occurring once; the ten biggest clones make up approximately 1.5%. The specimen was blood. Source of these receptors: a man aged 50-60 years in good health. CDR3s include the opening cysteine and the closing phenylalanine or tryptophan. A D gene is named only where the DNA matches it firmly. A clone size is listed for some rows: how often the clone was seen (once, few, many), or a class if it is expanded.

abundance,j_gene,v_gene,d_gene,CDR3aa,CDR3nt
NA,TRBJ1-3,TRBV7-9,TRBD1,CASSPYLDREHTIYF,TGTGCCAGCAGCCCTTACCTGGACAGGGAGCACACCATATATTTT
once,TRBJ1-6,TRBV9,NA,CASSVGGGNSPLHF,TGTGCCAGCAGCGTAGGAGGCGGAAATTCACCCCTCCACTTT
NA,TRBJ2-1,TRBV11-2,TRBD1,CASSSLPGQGNNEQFF,TGTGCCAGCAGCTCCCTACCGGGACAGGGGAACAATGAGCAGTTCTTC
once,TRBJ2-7,TRBV4-1,NA,CASSQGQIYEQYF,TGCGCCAGCAGCCAAGGTCAGATCTACGAGCAGTACTTC
NA,TRBJ1-5,TRBV18,TRBD1,CASSLQGQGALGNQPQHF,TGTGCCAGCTCACTTCAGGGACAGGGGGCGCTGGGCAATCAGCCCCAGCATTTT
NA,TRBJ1-1,TRBV9,NA,CASSEMTGNTEAFF,TGTGCCAGCAGCGAGATGACAGGAAACACTGAAGCTTTCTTT
NA,TRBJ1-5,TRBV6-1,TRBD1,CASSDNRGNQPQHF,TGTGCCAGCAGTGATAACAGGGGTAATCAGCCCCAGCATTTT
NA,TRBJ1-1,TRBV6-6,NA,CASRQGGVVTEAFF,TGTGCCAGCAGGCAAGGGGGTGTAGTCACTGAAGCTTTCTTT
NA,TRBJ1-2,TRBV7-9,NA,CASSLDGGVGYTF,TGTGCCAGCAGCTTAGATGGGGGAGTGGGCTACACCTTC
once,TRBJ2-7,TRBV20-1,TRBD1,CSASLRVRGREQYF,TGCAGTGCTAGTTTGAGGGTCAGGGGGCGCGAGCAGTACTTC
NA,TRBJ2-1,TRBV29-1,TRBD2,CSVVAASGANWNEQFF,TGCAGCGTTGTGGCGGCTAGCGGGGCAAATTGGAATGAGCAGTTCTTC
NA,TRBJ1-3,TRBV19,NA,CASSIPGSGNTIYF,TGTGCCAGTAGTATTCCAGGCTCTGGAAACACCATATATTTT
once,TRBJ2-7,TRBV5-4,TRBD2,CASSPMGGSYEQYF,TGTGCCAGCAGCCCTATGGGCGGGAGTTACGAGCAGTACTTC
NA,TRBJ1-4,TRBV9,TRBD1,CASNPIRGPSNEKLFF,TGTGCCAGCAACCCGATTAGGGGGCCCTCAAATGAAAAACTGTTTTTT
NA,TRBJ2-1,TRBV4-3,NA,CASSQGRTYYNEQFF,TGCGCCAGCAGCCAAGGCCGGACATATTACAATGAGCAGTTCTTC
NA,TRBJ2-3,TRBV4-2,TRBD2,CASSQDNSGGADTQYF,TGTGCCAGCAGCCAGGACAATAGCGGGGGGGCAGATACGCAGTATTTT
NA,TRBJ2-3,TRBV3-1/TRBV3-2,NA,CASSRLADTQYF,TGTGCCAGCAGCCGTCTAGCAGATACGCAGTATTTT
NA,TRBJ2-5,TRBV5-5,NA,CASSLKAETQYF,TGTGCCAGCAGCTTGAAAGCGGAGACCCAGTACTTC
NA,TRBJ2-5,TRBV5-1,TRBD2,CASSLVPLAGEETQYF,TGCGCCAGCAGCTTGGTCCCTCTAGCGGGGGAAGAGACCCAGTACTTC
NA,TRBJ2-3,TRBV2,NA,CASRADSFTDTQYF,TGTGCCAGCAGAGCGGACAGTTTCACAGATACGCAGTATTTT
NA,TRBJ1-5,TRBV11-2,NA,CASSFGQYQPQHF,TGTGCCAGCAGCTTTGGACAGTATCAGCCCCAGCATTTT
NA,TRBJ2-5,TRBV24-1,NA,CATSDRGAVKTQYF,TGTGCCACCAGTGATCGGGGGGCGGTGAAGACCCAGTACTTC
NA,TRBJ2-4,TRBV27,NA,CASSSRTAAKNIQYF,TGTGCCAGCAGTTCCCGTACGGCGGCCAAAAACATTCAGTACTTC
NA,TRBJ1-2,TRBV3-1/TRBV3-2,TRBD1,CASSPGTGAISYGYTF,TGTGCCAGCAGCCCTGGGACAGGGGCAATCTCCTATGGCTACACCTTC
NA,TRBJ2-1,TRBV7-2,NA,CASGGGYYNEQFF,TGTGCCAGCGGCGGGGGCTATTACAATGAGCAGTTCTTC
NA,TRBJ2-1,TRBV20-1,TRBD2,CSASGEGTFF,TGCAGTGCTAGTGGGGAGGGCACGTTCTTC
once,TRBJ1-2,TRBV15,NA,CATSPDRLMGGYTF,TGTGCCACCAGCCCCGACAGGTTAATGGGCGGCTACACCTTC
once,TRBJ2-1,TRBV7-8,TRBD2,CASSLLAGGPYNEQFF,TGTGCCAGCAGCTTATTAGCGGGGGGGCCCTACAATGAGCAGTTCTTC
NA,TRBJ1-2,TRBV28,NA,CASINASWYGSINYGYTF,TGTGCCAGCATTAACGCGAGTTGGTATGGGTCCATCAACTATGGCTACACCTTC
NA,TRBJ1-1,TRBV19,NA,CASRLGESTEAFF,TGTGCCAGTAGATTGGGGGAGAGCACTGAAGCTTTCTTT
NA,TRBJ2-7,TRBV18,NA,CASSPYRTRPYEQYF,TGTGCCAGCTCACCATATAGGACGCGACCTTACGAGCAGTACTTC
NA,TRBJ1-3,TRBV19,NA,CASSNLGNTIYF,TGTGCCAGTAGTAACTTGGGGAACACCATATATTTT
NA,TRBJ1-5,TRBV29-1,NA,CSAGYSNQPQHF,TGCAGCGCGGGCTATAGCAATCAGCCCCAGCATTTT
NA,TRBJ1-6,TRBV30,NA,CAWSVQDGYSPLHF,TGTGCCTGGAGTGTACAGGACGGATATTCACCCCTCCACTTT
NA,TRBJ2-1,TRBV7-2,TRBD2,CASSLNRASGGGGEQFF,TGTGCCAGCAGCTTAAATAGGGCTAGCGGGGGGGGCGGTGAGCAGTTCTTC
NA,TRBJ1-6,TRBV3-1/TRBV3-2,NA,CASSQWGGDRWSPLHF,TGTGCCAGCAGCCAGTGGGGTGGGGATCGGTGGTCACCCCTCCACTTT
once,TRBJ2-5,TRBV5-6,NA,CASSLGSRETQYF,TGTGCCAGCAGTTTGGGTAGTAGGGAGACCCAGTACTTC
NA,TRBJ2-2,TRBV4-1,NA,CASSQVLQMTGELFF,TGCGCCAGCAGCCAAGTGCTCCAAATGACCGGGGAGCTGTTTTTT
NA,TRBJ2-3,TRBV5-1,NA,CASQPSGSTDTQYF,TGCGCCAGCCAACCCAGCGGTAGCACAGATACGCAGTATTTT
NA,TRBJ1-3,TRBV29-1,NA,CSVVEGSGNTIYF,TGCAGCGTAGTCGAAGGCTCCGGAAACACCATATATTTT
once,TRBJ1-2,TRBV27,NA,CASSVRQAATVSYTF,TGTGCCAGCAGTGTGAGACAGGCGGCTACAGTGAGCTACACCTTC
once,TRBJ1-1,TRBV3-1/TRBV3-2,NA,CASSQVVSSSTEAFF,TGTGCCAGCAGCCAAGTTGTCTCAAGTTCCACTGAAGCTTTCTTT
NA,TRBJ2-7,TRBV7-2,TRBD1,CASSLAGTGYDEQYF,TGTGCCAGCAGCTTAGCCGGGACAGGGTACGACGAGCAGTACTTC
NA,TRBJ2-2,TRBV24-1,TRBD1,CATSGQGAGTGELFF,TGTGCCACCAGTGGTCAGGGGGCGGGCACCGGGGAGCTGTTTTTT
NA,TRBJ2-2,TRBV9,TRBD2,CASSVGGGAVGGELFF,TGTGCCAGCAGCGTAGGCGGGGGGGCGGTCGGCGGGGAGCTGTTTTTT
NA,TRBJ2-3,TRBV2,NA,CASSVGQTDTQYF,TGTGCCAGCAGTGTCGGACAAACAGATACGCAGTATTTT
once,TRBJ2-3,TRBV11-3,TRBD1,CASSSGTGRDTQYF,TGTGCCAGCAGCTCCGGGACAGGCCGAGATACGCAGTATTTT
NA,TRBJ2-5,TRBV7-9,NA,CASSLGTLRGETQYF,TGTGCCAGCAGCTTAGGGACCTTGAGAGGAGAGACCCAGTACTTC
NA,TRBJ1-6,TRBV14,TRBD1,CASSLPGTGGNSPLHF,TGTGCCAGCAGCCTCCCCGGGACAGGGGGGAATTCACCCCTCCACTTT